The rows below give T cell receptor beta chains drawn from one sample of a study of blood T cell repertoires in COVID-19. Here immunoSEQ multiplex PCR was the method, and the copy in TCRdb shows in-frame clones only, minus some. The sample consists of 150,000 or so clones, about nine tenths of them appearing once. Sequencing input: peripheral blood. The receptors come from a woman aged 70-85 years with acute or convalescent COVID-19. CDR3s leave out the opening cysteine and the closing phenylalanine or tryptophan.

TRBJ1-2 TRBV9 ASSVDRNYGYT
TRBJ1-6 TRBV5-1 ASSFGTDSPLH
TRBJ1-3 TRBV19 ASTGFGNTIY
TRBJ1-6 TRBV5-4 ASSPDWGSPLH
TRBJ1-1 TRBV4-1 ASSQGEQGRAGAF
TRBJ2-7 TRBV18 ASSPIREGFEQY
TRBJ1-2 TRBV4-2 ASSQDRGTGRYYGYT
TRBJ1-4 TRBV4-2 ASSPQDRVKNEKLF
TRBJ1-3 TRBV18 ASSPPGTGGAGNTIY
TRBJ2-1 TRBV15 ATSRDGVGRPNEVKF
TRBJ2-5 TRBV6-6 ASRQVVSETQY
TRBJ2-3 TRBV9 ASSGSSGELGDTQY
TRBJ2-4 TRBV10-3 AISESYAGKNIQY
TRBJ1-5 TRBV24-1 ATGGLGGGNQPQH
TRBJ2-5 TRBV4-3 ASSQSPRGHVETQY